This T cell receptor beta chain was profiled in a study of blood T cells in healthy people across ages. General study results and limits: TCR beta diversity, measured per million T cells, fell in a roughly linear way with age. Since the PBMCs were unsorted, naive and antigen-experienced cells could not be conclusively compared. Considered underestimates were the diversity estimates obtained from one million T cells.

A sample-barcoded 5' primer and a J-beta primer mix were used in a second PCR of roughly 6 to 11 cycles. TCRdb fed the 5' RACE reads into MiXCR, producing one record per CDR3 protein. In the table there are about 580,000 distinct CDR3 sequences, less than 60% of which are singletons. CDR1 is LGHNA, CDR2 YNFKEQ, per germline. The CDR3 contains 15 residues. The V gene end was trimmed by 0 bases and the J gene end by 3 bases; junction bases not matched to a gene: 4. Healthy individuals of Caucasian origin from Russia, aged roughly 6 to 100, served as donors. With respect to this clonotype: The antigen remains unidentified.

The specimen sequenced was blood. This clonotype originated in a man of 80 years or more in good health. The rearrangement joins TRBV4-2 to TRBJ2-7; 8 bases fit TRBD2. CDR3 coding DNA: TGTGCCAGCAGCCAAGACAAGCGGGAGTACTACGAGCAGTACTTC. Its protein product is CASSQDKREYYEQYF.